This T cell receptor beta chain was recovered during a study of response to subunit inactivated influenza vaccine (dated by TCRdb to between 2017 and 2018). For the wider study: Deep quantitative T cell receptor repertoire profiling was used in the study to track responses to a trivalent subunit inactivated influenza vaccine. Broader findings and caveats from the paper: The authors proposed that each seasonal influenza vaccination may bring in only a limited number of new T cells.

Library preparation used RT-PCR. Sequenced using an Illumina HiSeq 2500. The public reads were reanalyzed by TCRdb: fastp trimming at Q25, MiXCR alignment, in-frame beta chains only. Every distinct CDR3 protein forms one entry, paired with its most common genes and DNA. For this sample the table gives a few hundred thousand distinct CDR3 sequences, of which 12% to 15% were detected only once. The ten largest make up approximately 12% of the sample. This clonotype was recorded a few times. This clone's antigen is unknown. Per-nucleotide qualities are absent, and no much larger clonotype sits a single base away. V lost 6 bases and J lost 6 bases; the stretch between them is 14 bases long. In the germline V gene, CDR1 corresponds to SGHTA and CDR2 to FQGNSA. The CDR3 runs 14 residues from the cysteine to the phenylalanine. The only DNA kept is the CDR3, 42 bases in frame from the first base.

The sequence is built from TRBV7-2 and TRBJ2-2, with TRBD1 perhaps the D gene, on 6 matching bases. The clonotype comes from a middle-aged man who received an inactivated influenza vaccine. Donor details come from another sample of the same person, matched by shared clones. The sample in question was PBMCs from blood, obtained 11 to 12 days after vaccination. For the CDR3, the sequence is CASRTAQGPGELFF. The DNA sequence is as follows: TGTGCCAGCAGAACAGCGCAGGGGCCCGGGGAGCTGTTTTTT.